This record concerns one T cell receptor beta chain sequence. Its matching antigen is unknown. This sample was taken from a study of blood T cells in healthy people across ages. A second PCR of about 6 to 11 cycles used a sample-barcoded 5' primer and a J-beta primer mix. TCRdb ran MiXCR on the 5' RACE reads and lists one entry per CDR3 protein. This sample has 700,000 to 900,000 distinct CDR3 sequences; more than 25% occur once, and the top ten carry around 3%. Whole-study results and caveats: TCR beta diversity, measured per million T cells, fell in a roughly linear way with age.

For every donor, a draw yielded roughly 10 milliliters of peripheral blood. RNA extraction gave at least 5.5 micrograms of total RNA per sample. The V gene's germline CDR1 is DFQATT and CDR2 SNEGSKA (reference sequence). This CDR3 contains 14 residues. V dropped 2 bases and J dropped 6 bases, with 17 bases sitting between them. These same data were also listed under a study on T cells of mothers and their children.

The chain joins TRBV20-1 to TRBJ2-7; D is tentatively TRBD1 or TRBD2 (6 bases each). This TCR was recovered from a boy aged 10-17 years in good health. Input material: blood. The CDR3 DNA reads TGCAGTGCTAGACTAGGGGGGTCTGATGGCGAGCAGTACTTC. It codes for CSARLGGSDGEQYF.